This T cell receptor (beta chain) stems from a study of post-analysis software for immune sequencing data. At the level of the study: Patients with relapsing-remitting, secondary progressive and progressive-relapsing multiple sclerosis courses were all represented. Findings and caveats of the study: Those with multiple sclerosis, the patient group, showed significantly lower normalized Chao1 diversity than controls. By F measure, samples from a shared preparation batch strongly co-clustered. Patients showed TRBV5-6, TRBV5-1 and TRBV20-1 among a few TRBV segments more frequent than in controls.

Unique molecular identifiers were carried by the TCR beta cDNA libraries. The authors obtained 400,000 to 600,000 cDNA molecules from approximately 0.95 to 9.8 million T cells. TCRdb used MiXCR to reprocess the PCR reads, holding one entry per CDR3 protein. The table has roughly 200,000 distinct CDR3 sequences, 29% seen once. Worth noting for this clonotype: Its antigen remains unidentified.

CDR1 is MNHNS, CDR2 SASEGT, per germline. The CDR3 loop spans 12 amino acids. With V trimmed by 11 bases and J by 1 base, 4 bases remained unmatched. This TCR derives from a girl aged 2-17 years with multiple sclerosis. The specimen sequenced was blood. The genes are TRBV6-1 and TRBJ1-1; 7 bases are a match to TRBD1. CDR3 bases: TGTGCCGGGGACAGTTGGAACACTGAAGCTTTCTTT. Translation: CAGDSWNTEAFF.